Presented here are 13 T cell receptor beta chains from one specimen sequenced in a study of T cells in localized non-small cell lung cancer. The data were produced by immunoSEQ multiplex PCR, yet TCRdb's version contains in-frame clones alone and is incomplete. The sample has 30,000 to 45,000 clones, 88% seen once; the top ten hold around 2.9%. The specimen was peripheral blood, collected before any cancer treatment. These receptors originate from a woman aged 40-70 years with stage I lung adenocarcinoma.

This clone was counted a single time. The rearrangement joins TRBV7-6 to TRBJ2-3; TRBD2 matches at 11 bases. CDR1 SGHVS and CDR2 FNYEAQ come from the germline V gene. Trimming removed 2 bases from V and 12 bases from J; junction bases left unmatched: 7. This CDR3 spans 14 amino acids. The CDR3 spells CASSLWASGRIQYF. The CDR3 nucleotides are TGTGCCAGCAGCTTATGGGCTAGCGGGAGGATACAGTATTTT.

J is TRBJ2-5 and V is TRBV5-1; the match to TRBD2 covers 10 bases. V was pared by 5 bases and J by 5 bases, with 12 bases of the junction left unmatched. This CDR3 region has 16 residues. Per germline, CDR1 SGHRS and CDR2 YFSETQ. CDR3: CASRSGRADSSETQYF. CDR3 nucleotide sequence: TGCGCCAGCAGAAGCGGGAGGGCCGACTCTTCGGAGACCCAGTACTTC. The variable domain in full, completed from reference TRBV5-1 and TRBJ2-5, reads KAGVTQTPRYLIKTRGQQVTLSCSPISGHRSVSWYQQTPGQGLQFLFEYFSETQRNKGNFPGRFSGRQFSNSRSEMNVSTLELGDSALYLCASRSGRADSSETQYFGPGTRLLVL.

There are a few counts of this clone. At one of its ends the junction is not consistent with the germline gene, which may arise from a read error. The V gene is TRBV5-8, the J gene TRBJ2-5; TRBD1 or TRBD2 may be the D gene (5 bases each). Germline V lookup: CDR1 SGHTS, CDR2 YDEGEE. This CDR3 is 15 amino acids long. DNA for the CDR3: TGTGCCAGCAGCTTGGAGGGCAGAGGGGCCCAGACCCGGTACTTC. Residues: CASSLEGRGAQTRYF.

The CDR3 DNA follows: TGTGCCAGCAGCCCGACAGGGGGATCAGATACGCAGTATTTT. Translated: CASSPTGGSDTQYF. The J gene is TRBJ2-3, the V gene TRBV11-3, with TRBD1 matching over 9 bases. V lost 5 bases and J lost 4; bases outside the gene matches: 4. The germline gives CDR1 SGHNT, CDR2 YENEEA. The CDR3 contains 14 residues.

In its sample, this clone was seen once. The chain recombines TRBV7-9 with TRBJ1-1, with TRBD1 identical over 7 bases. Germline V gene lookup returns CDR1 SEHNR and CDR2 FQNEAQ (reference sequence). The CDR3 has 16 residues. The V segment lost 6 bases and the J segment 1 base; nucleotides outside the gene matches: 11. CDR3 loop: CASRHPDRAGNTEAFF. Written as DNA, the CDR3 is TGTGCCAGCAGGCATCCTGACAGGGCCGGGAACACTGAAGCTTTCTTT.

V is TRBV18 and J is TRBJ2-3; 7 bases fit TRBD1. The CDR3 covers 15 residues. Germline V CDR1 and CDR2: KGHSH, LQKENI. V was pared by 0 bases and J by 1 base, with 1 base of the junction left unmatched. CDR3 in amino acids: CASSPPGQGTDTQYF. The CDR3 nucleotides read TGTGCCAGCTCACCACCAGGACAGGGCACAGATACGCAGTATTTT.

This sequence joins TRBV7-9 and TRBJ2-7, with D perhaps given as TRBD1 or TRBD2 (5 bases each). CDR3 length: 15 amino acids. V was pared by 5 bases and J by 0 bases, with 14 bases between. Looked up from germline, CDR1 is SEHNR and CDR2 is FQNEAQ (reference sequence). CDR3 sequence: CASSPFSGPSYEQYF. As DNA, the CDR3 is TGTGCCAGCAGCCCCTTTTCGGGACCCTCCTACGAGCAGTACTTC.

The chain recombines TRBV27 with TRBJ2-7; TRBD2 matches at 10 bases. Germline-derived CDR1 and CDR2 are MNHEY and SMNVEV (reference sequence). With 5 bases clipped from V and 0 bases from J, the junction kept 7 bases outside the gene matches. The CDR3 has 16 amino acids. Here the CDR3 DNA reads TGTGCCAGCAGTACGCGGACTAGCGGCTACTCCTACGAGCAGTACTTC. Amino acids: CASSTRTSGYSYEQYF.

J is TRBJ1-2 and V is TRBV5-1; a possible D gene is TRBD1 (6 bases). The CDR3 has 16 residues. Trimming took 0 bases from V and 1 from J, leaving 13 bases between them. Germline values: CDR1 SGHRS, CDR2 YFSETQ. CDR3: CASSLAPGQNNYGYTF. CDR3 DNA: TGCGCCAGCAGCTTGGCACCCGGACAGAATAACTATGGCTACACCTTC.

The chain employs TRBV5-1 and TRBJ2-2, with a weak D call TRBD1 (5 bases). The CDR3 is made up of 15 amino acids. V lost 4 bases to trimming and J lost 4 bases, with 14 bases between them. Germline CDR1 and CDR2: SGHRS and YFSETQ. The CDR3 DNA sequence: TGCGCCAGCAGCCTCATACCGGACACCACCGGGGAGCTGTTTTTT. Residues: CASSLIPDTTGELFF.

The chain carries TRBV18 and TRBJ2-1; weak D call: TRBD1 (6 bases). Germline V CDR1 and CDR2: KGHSH, LQKENI. With 1 base removed from V and 6 bases from J, the gap between germline ends came to 13 bases. The CDR3 extends over 15 amino acids. The CDR3 reads CASSPRQGRGNEQFF. The CDR3 DNA is TGTGCCAGCTCACCACGGCAGGGGAGAGGCAATGAGCAGTTCTTC.

The J gene is TRBJ2-3, the V gene TRBV7-2, with 9 bases matching TRBD1. V was clipped by 8 bases and J by 0 bases; unmatched bases: 6. In germline, CDR1 is SGHTA, CDR2 FQGNSA. The CDR3 sequence is 15 residues long. The DNA for the CDR3 is TGTGCCAGCGACCCCGGGACAGGGAGCACAGATACGCAGTATTTT. Residues: CASDPGTGSTDTQYF.

This clone appeared a single time. This chain connects TRBV5-3 to TRBJ2-2, with 16 bases matching TRBD2. TRBV5-3 is labeled an ORF, and its function is uncertain. This CDR3 has 19 residues. Losses at the gene ends were 4 bases for V and 3 bases for J; bases not matched to a gene: 9. The CDR3 DNA sequence: TGTGCCAGAAGCGGCTACGGGACTAGCGGGAGGGATTACACCGGGGAGCTGTTTTTT. This codes for CARSGYGTSGRDYTGELFF.